The source of this TCR beta chain is a study of regulatory T cells in long-lasting Graves disease. Indicated time point: persistent/refractory GD, antithyroid drugs over 5 years with positive TRAb. Extracted PBMC RNA gave rise to the TCR library. This CDR3 contains 16 residues. The germline gives CDR1 SGHRS, CDR2 YFSETQ. V shed 3 bases and J 6 bases; nucleotides not matched to a gene: 12. Investigators prepared the TCR beta libraries by applying iRepertoire HTBI primers and Arm-PCR of CDR3 regions. TCRdb recomputed calls from the multiplex PCR reads with MiXCR, one row per CDR3 protein. The data contain hundreds of thousands of distinct CDR3 sequences, about a fifth of them seen just once; the ten biggest clones take up 7% to 10%. The study, taken as a whole, reports: Study was limited to peripheral blood, excluding thyroid tissue.

This clonotype was seen ten or more times. The target antigen is unknown. The sample here was peripheral blood mononuclear cells (PBMCs), taken when the disease was refractory, from a patient treated with antithyroid drugs. This rearrangement joins TRBV5-1 to TRBJ2-7, with 10 bases that match TRBD2. This clonotype was sampled from a female donor with Graves disease. DNA for the CDR3: TGCGCCAGCAGCTCCCCTGAAAGCGGGAGGGCCTCCGAGCAGTACTTC. This sequence encodes CASSSPESGRASEQYF. The full variable domain, rest sourced from reference TRBV5-1 and TRBJ2-7, is KAGVTQTPRYLIKTRGQQVTLSCSPISGHRSVSWYQQTPGQGLQFLFEYFSETQRNKGNFPGRFSGRQFSNSRSEMNVSTLELGDSALYLCASSSPESGRASEQYFGPGTRLTVT.